One and the same sample provided the 23 T cell receptor beta chains below, sequenced in a study of Tregs in tolerant kidney transplant recipients (dated by TCRdb to the late 2010s). The library was obtained by the immunoSEQ multiplex PCR assay. TCRdb obtained this table from immuneACCESS and retained in-frame rearrangements with V and J assigned. These tables miss some clones; where compared with another copy, unresolved V genes account for less than half of the shortfall, and the remainder is unexplained. This sample comprises about 240,000 clones, approximately 83% of them detected only once. About 0.68% of the sample is in the top ten clones. Sequencing was carried out using CD4+ T cells from blood. These receptors came from a human donor in good health.

The chain couples TRBV9 to TRBJ1-3, with 7 bases fitting TRBD1. V lost 1 base to trimming and J lost 4 bases; unmatched junction nucleotides: 20. The CDR3 has 20 amino acids. Germline V gene lookup returns CDR1 SGDLS and CDR2 YYNGEE. CDR3 region: CASSVTMAGGSLHSGNTIYF. CDR3 nucleotides: TGTGCCAGCAGCGTAACGATGGCAGGGGGAAGTTTACATTCGGGAAACACCATATATTTT. The variable domain in full, completed from reference TRBV9 and TRBJ1-3, reads DSGVTQTPKHLITATGQRVTLRCSPRSGDLSVYWYQQSLDQGLQFLIQYYNGEERAKGNILERFSAQQFPDLHSELNLSSLELGDSALYFCASSVTMAGGSLHSGNTIYFGEGSWLTVV.

The chain uses TRBV5-4 and TRBJ2-6; no firm D call. CDR3 length equals 13 residues. Trimming shortened V by 0 bases and J by 12 bases, and 10 bases separated the two germline ends. The V gene's germline CDR1 is SGHNT and CDR2 YYREEE (reference sequence). Written as DNA, the CDR3 is TGTGCCAGCAGCTTGGACTATGGAAGCGTCCTGACTTTC. Its translation is CASSLDYGSVLTF.

The chain uses TRBV14 and TRBJ2-2; D might be TRBD1 or TRBD2, each matching 5 bases. This CDR3 is built from 13 residues. Between the trimmed V and J ends, which lost 4 bases and 3 bases, there was a span of 6 bases. Per the germline V gene, CDR1 is SGHDN and CDR2 is FVKESK. The CDR3 nucleotides are TGTGCCAGCAGCCGGGACCACACCGGGGAGCTGTTTTTT. It encodes CASSRDHTGELFF. Full variable domain (rest looked up from reference TRBV14 and TRBJ2-2): EAGVTQFPSHSVIEKGQTVTLRCDPISGHDNLYWYRRVMGKEIKFLLHFVKESKQDESGMPNNRFLAERTGGTYSTLKVQPAELEDSGVYFCASSRDHTGELFFGEGSRLTVL.

This CDR3 reads CASSLAPGHSSGNTIYF. The CDR3, as DNA: TGTGCCAGCAGCTTAGCTCCGGGACACTCCTCTGGAAACACCATATATTTT. The chain links TRBV7-8 to TRBJ1-3; D is possibly TRBD1 (6 bases). The germline V gene has CDR1 SGHVS and CDR2 FQNEAQ. The CDR3 runs to 17 residues. V was clipped by 0 bases and J by 0 bases, with 12 bases between them.

This chain uses TRBV5-8 with TRBJ1-4; D possibly corresponds to TRBD1 (5 bases). Germline V lookup: CDR1 SGHTS, CDR2 YDEGEE. The germline V and J ends were trimmed by 1 base and 7 bases, with 14 bases remaining between them. The CDR3 runs to 15 residues. The CDR3 protein is CASSLFQGAGEKLFF. The CDR3 DNA is TGTGCCAGCAGCTTGTTCCAGGGAGCAGGTGAAAAACTGTTTTTT.

The chain employs TRBV10-1 and TRBJ1-5, with D hard to call. CDR3 length: 14 residues. Germline V gives CDR1 WNHNN, CDR2 SYGVQD (reference sequence). The V gene lost 7 bases and the J gene lost 3 bases, with 13 bases spanning the gap. CDR3 in amino acids: CASMVRSPNQPQHF. The CDR3 nucleotides read TGCGCCAGCATGGTAAGATCCCCCAATCAGCCCCAGCATTTT.

This chain links TRBV5-8 with TRBJ1-5; possible D gene TRBD1, 5 bases. The CDR3 runs 13 residues. Per the germline V gene, CDR1 is SGHTS and CDR2 is YDEGEE. V was shortened by 5 bases and J by 4 bases, with 10 bases between the two germline ends. CDR3 DNA: TGTGCCAGCAGTGGGGCGTGGAATCAGCCCCAGCATTTT. Translating it yields CASSGAWNQPQHF. The whole variable domain, remainder taken from reference TRBV5-8 and TRBJ1-5, is EAGVTQSPTHLIKTRGQQATLRCSPISGHTSVYWYQQALGLGLQFLLWYDEGEERNRGNFPPRFSGRQFPNYSSELNVNALELEDSALYLCASSGAWNQPQHFGDGTRLSIL.

The chain combines TRBV6-5 with TRBJ1-1, with D perhaps matching TRBD1 (6 bases). This CDR3 is built from 15 residues. Per germline, CDR1 MNHEY and CDR2 SVGAGI. The V gene lost 5 bases and the J gene lost 6 bases, with 19 bases spanning the gap. The CDR3 reads CASSKRTAKLAEAFF. CDR3 in DNA: TGTGCCAGCAGTAAAAGGACAGCGAAATTGGCTGAAGCTTTCTTT.

The chain combines TRBV7-3 with TRBJ1-2; 8 bases align to TRBD1. Germline assignment: CDR1 SGHTA and CDR2 FQGTGA. Germline trimming cut 3 bases from V and 5 bases from J; bases unmatched to any gene: 14. CDR3 length equals 17 residues. The CDR3 region is CASSFRDRWDRGYGYTF. Here the CDR3 DNA reads TGTGCCAGCAGCTTCCGGGACAGGTGGGATAGGGGATATGGCTACACCTTC. The complete variable domain, with remaining parts taken from reference TRBV7-3 and TRBJ1-2, reads GAGVSQTPSNKVTEKGKYVELRCDPISGHTALYWYRQSLGQGPEFLIYFQGTGAADDSGLPNDRFFAVRPEGSVSTLKIQRTERGDSAVYLCASSFRDRWDRGYGYTFGSGTRLTVV.

The chain carries TRBV13 and TRBJ2-4, with 11 bases fitting TRBD2. V dropped 1 base and J dropped 7; count of bases not matched to a gene: 3. The CDR3 sequence is 15 residues long. The germline V gene encodes CDR1 PRHDT and CDR2 FYEKMQ (reference sequence). CDR3 protein: CASSLASSGGNIQYF. CDR3 DNA: TGTGCCAGCAGCTTAGCGTCTAGCGGGGGGAACATTCAGTACTTC.

This clone came up a few times. Other DNA sequences in the sample encode the same CDR3. The chain has TRBV11-2 and TRBJ2-3; D unresolved. The CDR3 has 14 amino acids. V shed 6 bases and J shed 0 bases, with 10 bases lying between them. CDR1 and CDR2 (germline): SGHAT, FQNNGV. CDR3 amino acids: CASSVGASTDTQYF. The CDR3 bases are TGTGCCAGCAGTGTGGGTGCGAGCACAGATACGCAGTATTTT.

Only a few counts were recorded for this clone. The rearrangement uses TRBV20-1 and TRBJ2-4; D may correspond to TRBD1 or TRBD2 (6 bases each). Germline CDR1 reads DFQATT; CDR2 reads SNEGSKA (reference sequence). Trimming left V 8 bases short and J 6 bases short, with 11 bases between. The CDR3 consists of 11 residues. The CDR3 DNA reads as TGCAGTACAGGGACTGGAAACATTCAGTACTTC. Translating gives CSTGTGNIQYF.

The CDR3 is CASSVLGLSGANVLTF. CDR3 nucleotides: TGTGCCAGCAGTGTGCTCGGACTCTCTGGGGCCAACGTCCTGACTTTC. The genes are TRBV5-6 and TRBJ2-6; TRBD2 might be the D (5 bases). The germline CDR1 and CDR2 sequences are SGHDT and YYEEEE. V lost 5 bases, J lost 0 bases, and 12 bases lay in between. The CDR3 runs to 16 residues.

V usage is TRBV5-5 and J usage is TRBJ1-1; the D gene is possibly TRBD1 (5 bases). There are 18 residues in the CDR3. Germline V gene lookup returns CDR1 SGHKS and CDR2 YYEKEE (reference sequence). V was cut by 6 bases and J by 2 bases, with 26 bases left in between. CDR3: CASTRAAGQGVRNTEAFF. The CDR3 DNA is TGTGCCAGCACCCGTGCGGCAGGTCAGGGTGTTAGAAACACTGAAGCTTTCTTT.

This chain links TRBV4-1 with TRBJ1-5, with 7 bases lining up with TRBD1. Germline-derived CDR1 and CDR2 are MGHRA and YSYEKL. V lost 4 bases, J lost 2 bases, and 14 bases stayed unmatched. CDR3 size: 18 residues. CDR3 sequence reads: CASSRLGEGAVGNQPQHF. In DNA form, the CDR3 reads TGCGCCAGCAGCCGCCTAGGCGAGGGGGCTGTGGGCAATCAGCCCCAGCATTTT.

The CDR3 DNA reads as TGTGCCAGCAGCACGGACTACACGAGGTCGGAGACCCAGTACTTC. The encoded protein is CASSTDYTRSETQYF. This chain joins TRBV5-4 and TRBJ2-5; TRBD2 might be the D (6 bases). Trimming pared 4 bases from V and 5 bases from J, leaving 18 bases between. Germline CDR1 is SGHNT and CDR2 is YYREEE (reference sequence). The CDR3 spans 15 residues.

The chain joins TRBV6-5 to TRBJ2-7, with 8 bases that match TRBD1. Unmatched junction bases numbered 9, after V lost 6 bases and J lost 2 bases. The CDR3 is made up of 15 amino acids. CDR1 and CDR2 (germline): MNHEY, SVGAGI. The CDR3 reads CASSRQGPPTYEQYF. CDR3 bases: TGTGCCAGCAGCAGACAGGGGCCTCCGACCTACGAGCAGTACTTC.

This chain uses TRBV5-1 with TRBJ2-7; 8 bases line up with TRBD2. The trim removed 4 bases at V and 0 bases at J, leaving 6 bases unmatched. This CDR3 comprises 15 residues. Looked up from germline, CDR1 is SGHRS and CDR2 is YFSETQ. CDR3 sequence (DNA): TGCGCCAGCAGCCGTAATAGCGGGAACTCCTACGAGCAGTACTTC. Its translation: CASSRNSGNSYEQYF.

The chain is built from TRBV7-6 and TRBJ2-5; D tentatively reads TRBD1 or TRBD2 (5 bases each). The DNA matches TRBJ2-7 better at its end, which makes the J call doubtful. CDR3 length: 15 amino acids. Germline loops: CDR1 SGHVS, CDR2 FNYEAQ. CDR3 DNA sequence: TGTGCCAGCAGCCCAGGGACGGACCTCTCCTACGAGCAGTACTTC. It codes for CASSPGTDLSYEQYF.

V and J are TRBV9 and TRBJ2-2; TRBD2 matches at 9 bases. This CDR3 region has 18 residues. Germline values: CDR1 SGDLS, CDR2 YYNGEE. Trimming at V came to 3 bases and at J to 6 bases, leaving 15 bases not matched to a gene. CDR3 sequence (DNA): TGTGCCAGCAGCGGAGGGGGTAGCGGGGGCCTGGGGCCCGGGGAGCTGTTTTTT. Translating it yields CASSGGGSGGLGPGELFF. The variable domain in full, with the rest retrieved from reference TRBV9 and TRBJ2-2, is DSGVTQTPKHLITATGQRVTLRCSPRSGDLSVYWYQQSLDQGLQFLIQYYNGEERAKGNILERFSAQQFPDLHSELNLSSLELGDSALYFCASSGGGSGGLGPGELFFGEGSRLTVL.

This clone was observed a few times. The chain joins TRBV7-9 to TRBJ1-1; D is unclear. The ends were cut back, 5 bases at V and 2 bases at J, with 12 bases in the middle. The germline CDR1 and CDR2 sequences are SEHNR and FQNEAQ (reference sequence). The length of the CDR3 is 14 residues. The CDR3 nucleotides are TGTGCCAGCAGCCCGAAACAGAGAAACACTGAAGCTTTCTTT. Translating gives CASSPKQRNTEAFF.

This clone was counted a few times. The chain recombines TRBV9 with TRBJ1-2; D uncertain. V was cut by 0 bases and J by 4 bases, with 13 bases left in between. CDR1 and CDR2 from the germline V gene are SGDLS and YYNGEE. The CDR3 has 15 residues. The CDR3 DNA reads as TGTGCCAGCAGCGTAGCAAAGTATCCTAGCTATGGCTACACCTTC. This translates into CASSVAKYPSYGYTF.

The V gene is TRBV5-1, the J gene TRBJ2-6; D is perhaps TRBD1 (6 bases). Germline lookup yields CDR1 SGHRS and CDR2 YFSETQ. Trimming left V 7 bases short and J 0 bases short, with 14 bases between. The CDR3 extends over 16 amino acids. The CDR3 spells CASAPGHLSGANVLTF. CDR3 DNA sequence: TGCGCCAGCGCCCCGGGACACCTCTCTGGGGCCAACGTCCTGACTTTC.